The sequence of this T cell receptor beta chain was determined in a study of blood T cell repertoires in COVID-19 (dated by TCRdb to 2020 to 2021). Context from the whole study: Samples from collaborators originated in the United States, Italy and Spain and spanned both the acute and convalescent phases of COVID-19. The material from the prospective study consisted of cDNA or gDNA derived from T cells, B-cell-depleted T cells, or PBMCs. Subjects who had been exposed to COVID-19, were actively infected with it, or had recovered from it provided the deeply sampled blood TCRbeta repertoires that made up the dataset. The repertoires were made available in a free public database intended to serve as a resource for research on the immune response to SARS-CoV-2. The samples were drawn from the first 160 participants of the ongoing ImmuneRACE study and from 950 to 1,500 subjects provided by 6 global collaborators. Nearly every sample came with metadata listing a de-identified subject ID, COVID-19 status, age in years and sex. Where available, HLA class I and class II types were obtained from metadata supplied by the sample provider rather than from assay-based typing. The full study reports these points: The amount of clinical and demographic metadata varied by source and participant and was provided uncurated.

At one collaborating source in Seattle, patients were enrolled during active infection and were followed longitudinally through the course of disease. Each collaborating institution followed its own protocols to collect whole blood in K2EDTA tubes. Collaborator samples were shipped for TCRbeta analysis as frozen whole blood, isolated PBMCs, or DNA extracted from either sample type. TCRbeta CDR3 regions were amplified from genomic DNA by means of the immunoSEQ Assay, a bias-controlled multiplex PCR. The authors processed their data as follows. The number of nucleated cells in each sample was estimated from the amplification of reference gene primers within the assay. Sequence reads were collapsed and filtered to measure the absolute abundance of every unique TCRbeta CDR3 rearrangement. For each sample, productive Simpson clonality was calculated as the square root of Simpson's diversity index across productive rearrangements. TCRdb retrieved this table from immuneACCESS and kept in-frame rearrangements only. Not all clones are present; in checked studies, unresolved V genes account for under half, and no reason is known for the remainder. V and J calls and clone size are given by that table; D and trimming were obtained from the DNA. The sample has approximately 390,000 clones on record, about 90% of them singletons. The ten most abundant clones make up 2.3% of the sample.

Note on this clone: The target of this receptor is not known. No base quality values were provided; no much bigger clone lies one nucleotide off.

The CDR3 contains 14 residues, cysteine and phenylalanine counted. Only the CDR3 region is kept as DNA, spanning 42 bases read in frame from base 1. The germline V gene specifies SGHAT as CDR1 and FQNNGV as CDR2. Relative to germline, V is 6 bases shorter and J is 0 bases shorter, with 12 bases between their ends. The material sequenced was peripheral blood. This TCR was sampled from a woman aged 55-75 years with COVID-19, enrolled during active disease. The chain was built from TRBV11-2 and TRBJ2-7; a tentative D call is TRBD2 (6 bases match). The DNA is as follows: TGTGCCAGCAGGCCGGGACTGAACTCCTACGAGCAGTACTTC. This sequence encodes CASRPGLNSYEQYF.